What follows are 9 T cell receptor beta chains derived from one specimen sequenced in a study of beta chain features in type 1 diabetes. The authors reverse transcribed all of the isolated RNA, so sequencing captured expressed TCRB transcripts. Clones were read by immunoSEQ multiplex PCR, and TCRdb kept only the in-frame ones, dropping some. Of around 350,000 clones in the sample, around an eighth were seen once. Sequencing used naive CD4+ T cells from blood. These receptors all come from a young man in good health.

The CDR3 sequence: CASSLPGHYGYTF. The CDR3 bases are TGTGCCAGCAGCCTTCCGGGTCACTATGGCTACACCTTC. The chain combines TRBV28 with TRBJ1-2; D is uncertain. Trimming removed 6 bases at V and 3 bases at J, with 11 bases between. The germline gives CDR1 MDHEN, CDR2 SYDVKM. This CDR3 comprises 13 residues.

The V gene is TRBV9, the J gene TRBJ2-6; TRBD1 matches at 8 bases. This CDR3 is 17 amino acids long. Germline-derived CDR1 and CDR2 are SGDLS and YYNGEE. V dropped 4 bases and J dropped 0; count of bases not matched to a gene: 6. CDR3 coding DNA: TGTGCCAGCAGCCTGGGACAGGTCGTCTCTGGGGCCAACGTCCTGACTTTC. Translated, it gives CASSLGQVVSGANVLTF.

The table lists this clone with a few counts. The rearrangement uses TRBV30 and TRBJ1-2, with TRBD1 matching over 9 bases. The CDR3 length is 14 residues. Germline V CDR1 and CDR2: GTSNPN, SVGIG (reference sequence). V gave up 3 bases and J gave up 7 bases; unmatched junction bases: 9. This CDR3 is CAWRHIQGAGGYTF. The CDR3 DNA sequence: TGTGCCTGGAGGCATATACAGGGGGCTGGTGGCTACACCTTC.

This clone has more than one count but fewer than ten. The chain joins TRBV30 to TRBJ1-1, with D possibly being TRBD1 (5 bases). The CDR3 loop spans 15 amino acids. V was shortened by 0 bases and J by 2 bases, with 13 bases between the two germline ends. Germline CDR1 reads GTSNPN; CDR2 reads SVGIG (reference sequence). The CDR3 region has the DNA TGTGCCTGGAGTGTAGTCCGGACACCTAACACTGAAGCTTTCTTT. It translates to CAWSVVRTPNTEAFF.

This clone was seen repeatedly, ten times or more. This chain's CDR3 is CSVPGVRDSYNEQFF. CDR3 sequence (DNA): TGCAGCGTTCCAGGGGTTAGAGATTCTTACAATGAGCAGTTCTTC. The gene calls are TRBV29-1 and TRBJ2-1; D is perhaps TRBD1 (6 bases). The V and J ends lost 5 bases and 4 bases respectively, with 18 bases between them. There are 15 residues in the CDR3. Germline CDR1 and CDR2: SQVTM and ANQGSEA.

This clone occurred a few times. The V and J genes are TRBV19 and TRBJ2-5; 10 bases fit TRBD2. The DNA end is a closer match to TRBJ2-7, so the J assignment may be wrong. Germline V gene sequence: CDR1 LNHDA, CDR2 SQIVND (reference sequence). This CDR3 is 14 amino acids long. CDR3 sequence (DNA): TGTGCCAGTAGTAGGACTAGCGGTACCTACGAGCAGTACTTC. Protein product: CASSRTSGTYEQYF.

This clone was seen a handful of times. The chain recombines TRBV28 with TRBJ2-7; no reliable D call. CDR1 is MDHEN, CDR2 SYDVKM, per germline. V lost 4 bases, J lost 4 bases, and 5 bases lay in between. The CDR3 consists of 11 residues. In DNA form, the CDR3 reads TGTGCCAGCAGTTATCAATACGAGCAGTACTTC. This codes for CASSYQYEQYF. The variable domain in full, completed from reference TRBV28 and TRBJ2-7, reads DVKVTQSSRYLVKRTGEKVFLECVQDMDHENMFWYRQDPGLGLRLIYFSYDVKMKEKGDIPEGYSVSREKKERFSLILESASTNQTSMYLCASSYQYEQYFGPGTRLTVT.

This clone showed up just a few times. The chain couples TRBV28 to TRBJ2-1, with 13 bases matching TRBD2. Looked up from germline, CDR1 is MDHEN and CDR2 is SYDVKM. V was clipped by 3 bases and J by 6 bases; unmatched bases: 5. The CDR3 contains 16 residues. The CDR3 sequence is CASSFLGTSGTNEQFF. CDR3 in DNA: TGTGCCAGCAGTTTCCTTGGGACTAGCGGGACCAATGAGCAGTTCTTC.

The chain recombines TRBV7-9 with TRBJ1-2; 8 bases map to TRBD1. The length of the CDR3 is 13 residues. Germline V lookup: CDR1 SEHNR, CDR2 FQNEAQ (reference sequence). V gave up 5 bases and J gave up 8 bases; unmatched junction bases: 7. The CDR3 DNA is TGTGCCAGCAGCAAGACAGGGGTTAAGGGCTACACCTTC. Amino acids: CASSKTGVKGYTF.